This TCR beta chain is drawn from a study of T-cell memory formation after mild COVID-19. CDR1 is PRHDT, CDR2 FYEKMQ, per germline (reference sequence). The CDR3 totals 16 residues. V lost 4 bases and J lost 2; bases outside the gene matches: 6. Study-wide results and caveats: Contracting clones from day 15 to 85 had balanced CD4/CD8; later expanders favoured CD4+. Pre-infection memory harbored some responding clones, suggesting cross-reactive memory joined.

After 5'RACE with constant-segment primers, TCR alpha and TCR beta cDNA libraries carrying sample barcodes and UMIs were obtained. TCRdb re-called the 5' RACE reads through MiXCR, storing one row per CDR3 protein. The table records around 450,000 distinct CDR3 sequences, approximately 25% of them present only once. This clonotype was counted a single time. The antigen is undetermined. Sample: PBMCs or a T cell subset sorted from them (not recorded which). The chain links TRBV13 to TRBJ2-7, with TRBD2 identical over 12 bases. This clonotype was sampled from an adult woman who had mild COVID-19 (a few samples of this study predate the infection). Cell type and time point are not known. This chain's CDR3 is CASSSLLAGGTYEQYF. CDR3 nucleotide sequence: TGTGCCAGCAGCTCCCTACTAGCGGGAGGCACCTACGAGCAGTACTTC.